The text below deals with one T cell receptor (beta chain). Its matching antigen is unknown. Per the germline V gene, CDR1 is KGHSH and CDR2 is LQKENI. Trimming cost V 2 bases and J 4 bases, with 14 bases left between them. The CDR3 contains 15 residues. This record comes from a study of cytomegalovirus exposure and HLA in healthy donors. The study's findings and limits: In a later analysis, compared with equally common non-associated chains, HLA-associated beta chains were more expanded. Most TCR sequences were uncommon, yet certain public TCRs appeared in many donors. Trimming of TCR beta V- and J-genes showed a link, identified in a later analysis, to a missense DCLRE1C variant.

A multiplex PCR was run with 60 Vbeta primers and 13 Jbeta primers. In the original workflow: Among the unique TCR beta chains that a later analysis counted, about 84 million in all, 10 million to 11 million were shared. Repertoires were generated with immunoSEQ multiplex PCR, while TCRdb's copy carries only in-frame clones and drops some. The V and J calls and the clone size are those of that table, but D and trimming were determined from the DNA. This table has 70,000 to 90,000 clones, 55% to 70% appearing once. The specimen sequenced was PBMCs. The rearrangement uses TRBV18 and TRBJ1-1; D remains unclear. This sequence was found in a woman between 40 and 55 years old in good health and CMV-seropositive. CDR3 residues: CASSPNDNWATEAFF. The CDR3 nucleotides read TGTGCCAGCTCACCAAATGACAACTGGGCCACTGAAGCTTTCTTT.